One and the same sample provided the 5 T cell receptor beta chains below, sequenced in a study of identical twins. TCRdb recomputed calls from the 5' RACE reads with MiXCR, one row per CDR3 protein. Among hundreds of thousands of distinct CDR3 sequences listed, approximately 24% were seen once. The sample was also reused in another study, on T cells expressing NK-cell markers.

Sequenced material: CD4+ T cells sorted from blood. Receptors were obtained from a woman aged 18-29 years in good health.

The CDR3 protein is CASSYSVLPTRAEAFF. CDR3 DNA sequence: TGTGCCAGCAGTTACAGCGTTCTGCCGACGAGGGCTGAAGCTTTCTTT. The V call is TRBV6-5, the J call TRBJ1-1; no reliable D call. The CDR3 sequence is 16 residues long. From germline, CDR1 is MNHEY and CDR2 SVGAGI. The germline V and J ends were trimmed by 2 bases and 6 bases, with 19 bases remaining between them.

This sequence joins TRBV28 and TRBJ2-7; D uncertain. CDR1 is MDHEN, CDR2 SYDVKM, per germline. The CDR3 spans 13 residues. V was trimmed by 6 bases and J by 4 bases, leaving 13 bases between them. The CDR3 loop reads CASSRPDEYEQYF. The CDR3 DNA reads as TGTGCCAGCAGCAGGCCTGATGAGTACGAGCAGTACTTC. Variable domain in full (rest from reference TRBV28 and TRBJ2-7): DVKVTQSSRYLVKRTGEKVFLECVQDMDHENMFWYRQDPGLGLRLIYFSYDVKMKEKGDIPEGYSVSREKKERFSLILESASTNQTSMYLCASSRPDEYEQYFGPGTRLTVT.

This clonotype has more than one count but fewer than ten. The J gene is TRBJ2-3, the V gene TRBV24-1, with D perhaps TRBD1 or TRBD2 (6 bases each). V was pared by 7 bases and J by 0 bases, with 7 bases between. In germline, CDR1 is KGHDR, CDR2 SFDVKD. CDR3 length: 13 residues. CDR3: CATSGGSTDTQYF. CDR3 sequence (DNA): TGTGCCACCAGCGGGGGCAGCACAGATACGCAGTATTTT.

The chain employs TRBV7-9 and TRBJ2-5; D is unclear. The V gene's germline CDR1 is SEHNR and CDR2 FQNEAQ (reference sequence). The CDR3 loop spans 13 amino acids. The ends were cut back, 2 bases at V and 1 base at J, with 5 bases in the middle. The CDR3 DNA reads TGTGCCAGCAGCTTACAGATCCAAGAGACCCAGTACTTC. Its protein is CASSLQIQETQYF.

The V gene is TRBV27, the J gene TRBJ2-1; TRBD2 might be the D (6 bases). The germline V and J ends were trimmed by 6 bases and 13 bases, with 16 bases remaining between them. Germline lookup yields CDR1 MNHEY and CDR2 SMNVEV (reference sequence). CDR3 length: 12 amino acids. CDR3 loop: CASSHPGLRQFF. CDR3 nucleotide sequence: TGTGCCAGCAGCCATCCGGGACTCCGACAGTTCTTC.